This T cell receptor (beta chain) emerged from a study of T cell changes during pregnancy in multiple sclerosis. Some clones are missing from TCRdb's copy, which holds only in-frame ones; the method was immunoSEQ multiplex PCR. The sample consists of 40,000 to 60,000 clones, roughly 92% of them appearing once. Trimming removed 3 bases from V and 5 bases from J; junction bases left unmatched: 4. Germline V gene data show CDR1 as SGHTA and CDR2 as FQGNSA. The CDR3 runs 14 residues. Sequenced material: CD4+ T cells from peripheral blood mononuclear cells, taken in the third trimester of pregnancy. The clonotype comes from a female donor with multiple sclerosis, enrolled in a pregnancy study. This chain links TRBV7-2 with TRBJ2-4; TRBD2 matches 7 bases. Written as DNA, the CDR3 is TGTGCCAGCAGCTTGGGAGGACTAGAAAACATTCAGTACTTC. Translating it yields CASSLGGLENIQYF.